Reported below is one TCR beta chain. Its antigen is still unknown. CDR1 is SGHNT, CDR2 YENEEA, per germline. The CDR3 extends over 16 amino acids. The V and J ends lost 5 bases and 0 bases, in that order; junction bases with no gene match: 3. This entry belongs to a study of T cell responses to AZD1222 COVID-19 vaccine. Study-wide points: Clonal diversity may have been underestimated in mostly white British donors. Baseline seropositivity characterized only six AZD1222 recipients. Vaccine-associated CD4 TCRs spanned spike, dominant at 160-218 and 743-854.

Generated by immunoSEQ multiplex PCR, the TCRdb table keeps only in-frame clones and is missing some. The sample shows 96,000 or so clones, roughly 88% of them seen only once. The receptor was derived from an adult in good health. The V gene is TRBV11-3, the J gene TRBJ2-3; TRBD2 aligns across 12 bases. Sequenced here: peripheral blood, sampled on day 0 of AZD1222 vaccination. The CDR3 bases are TGTGCCAGCAGCCTGGGGACTAGCGGGAGCACAGATACGCAGTATTTT. Encoded protein: CASSLGTSGSTDTQYF.